This paragraph reports one TCR beta chain. This entry belongs to a study of blood T cell repertoires in COVID-19. The repertoire was sequenced with immunoSEQ multiplex PCR; TCRdb's copy has only in-frame clones and lacks some. The data contain over 15,000 clones, around 88% of them seen just once; the ten biggest clones take up 9.5% to 15%. The CDR3 is 12 residues long. Per the germline V gene, CDR1 is SGHRS and CDR2 is YFSETQ. With 3 bases clipped from V and 8 bases from J, the junction kept 1 base outside the gene matches. This chain joins TRBV5-1 and TRBJ2-4, with 8 nucleotides matching TRBD1. This TCR was recovered from a human donor in a cohort sampled during active COVID-19. What was sequenced was peripheral blood. The CDR3 bases are TGCGCCAGCAGCTCGACAGGGGACATTCAGTACTTC. Its translation is CASSSTGDIQYF.